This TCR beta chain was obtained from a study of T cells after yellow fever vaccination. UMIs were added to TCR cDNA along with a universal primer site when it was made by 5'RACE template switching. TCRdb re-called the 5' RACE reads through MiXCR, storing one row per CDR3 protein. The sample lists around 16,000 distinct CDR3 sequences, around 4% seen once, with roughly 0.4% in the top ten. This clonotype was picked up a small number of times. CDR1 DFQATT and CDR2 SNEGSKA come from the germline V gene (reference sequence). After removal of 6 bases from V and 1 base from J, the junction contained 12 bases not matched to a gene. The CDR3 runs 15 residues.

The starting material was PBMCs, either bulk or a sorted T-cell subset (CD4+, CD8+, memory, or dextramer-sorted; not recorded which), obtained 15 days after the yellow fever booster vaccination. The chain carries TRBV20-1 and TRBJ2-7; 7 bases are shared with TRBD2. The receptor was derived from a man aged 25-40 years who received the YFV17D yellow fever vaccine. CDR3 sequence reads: CSAGRGLPISYEQYF. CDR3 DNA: TGCAGTGCCGGCCGGGGACTACCTATTTCCTACGAGCAGTACTTC.